These T cell receptor beta chains were read from a single sample in a study of immune characterization of retroperitoneal liposarcoma. Each CDR3 protein is one row after TCRdb ran MiXCR on the PCR reads. The sample holds around 1,700 distinct CDR3 sequences, approximately 50% seen once. Sequencing was performed on tumor tissue. The receptors stem from a male donor with retroperitoneal liposarcoma. CDR3s leave out the opening cysteine and the closing phenylalanine or tryptophan.

v_gene	j_gene	CDR3aa
TRBV7-2	.	ASSLDNYNEQY
TRBV7-2	TRBJ2-7	ASSFNGGFEQY
TRBV6-5	TRBJ2-3	ASSYDDRGADTQY
TRBV6-1	TRBJ2-3	ASRASGGPGDTQY
TRBV11-2	TRBJ2-1	ASSRAGFYNEQF
TRBV7-8	.	ASRMYTSGRIYEQY
TRBV6-1	.	ASSYHLKETQY
TRBV7-6	TRBJ2-3	ASSLSLRTDTQY
TRBV7-6	TRBJ2-1	ASSLGPTQDGYEQF
TRBV6-1	TRBJ1-1	ASSERGPGANTEAF
TRBV6-2/TRBV6-3	.	ASSYSHYEQY
TRBV6-1	TRBJ2-1	ASSPRGGETQF
TRBV24-1	TRBJ2-5	ATSGGPGATREQY
TRBV12-3/TRBV12-4	TRBJ2-1	ASSFRTSGVNEQF
TRBV7-2	TRBJ2-5	ASSLDSGGYNEQY
TRBV6-1	TRBJ2-3	ASSKVGLAADTQY
TRBV6-5	TRBJ1-6	ASTGHADNSPLH
TRBV6-9	TRBJ2-1	ASRSWVSSYNEQF